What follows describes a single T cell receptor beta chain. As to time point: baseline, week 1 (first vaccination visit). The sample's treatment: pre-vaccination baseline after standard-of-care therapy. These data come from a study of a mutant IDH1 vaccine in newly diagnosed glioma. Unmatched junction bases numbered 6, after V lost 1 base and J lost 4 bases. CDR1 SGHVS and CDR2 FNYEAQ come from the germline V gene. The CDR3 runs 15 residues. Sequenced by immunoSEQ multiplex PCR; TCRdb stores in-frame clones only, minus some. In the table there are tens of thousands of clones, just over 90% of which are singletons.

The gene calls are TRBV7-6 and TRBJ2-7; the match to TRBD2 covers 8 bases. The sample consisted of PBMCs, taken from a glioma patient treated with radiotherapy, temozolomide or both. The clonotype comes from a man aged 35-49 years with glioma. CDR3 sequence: CASSLELAAYYEQYF. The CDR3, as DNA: TGTGCCAGCAGCTTAGAACTAGCGGCCTATTACGAGCAGTACTTC. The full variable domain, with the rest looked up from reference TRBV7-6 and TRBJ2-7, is GAGVSQSPRYKVTKRGQDVALRCDPISGHVSLYWYRQALGQGPEFLTYFNYEAQQDKSGLPNDRFSAERPEGSISTLTIQRTEQRDSAMYRCASSLELAAYYEQYFGPGTRLTVT.